The 2 T cell receptor beta chains below all came from one sample that was sequenced in a study of early T cells in non-severe SARS-CoV-2 infection. Using its own MiXCR run on the 5' RACE reads, TCRdb lists one record per CDR3 protein. The data contain about 56,000 distinct CDR3 sequences, roughly a tenth of them seen just once; the ten biggest clones take up 6.5%. The specimen was whole blood. The receptors stem from an adult who was a healthcare worker with PCR-confirmed SARS-CoV-2 infection or an uninfected control (not recorded which).

The genes are TRBV19 and TRBJ2-5; D gene uncertain. Trimming cost V 5 bases and J 1 base, with 11 bases left between them. CDR3 length: 14 amino acids. Germline CDR1 and CDR2: LNHDA and SQIVND (reference sequence). The CDR3, as DNA: TGTGCCAGTAGTCTCGTGGCTACCCAAGAGACCCAGTACTTC. Translating gives CASSLVATQETQYF.

This clonotype was observed a few times. The V gene is TRBV5-1, the J gene TRBJ2-3; 11 bases match TRBD2. Germline assignment: CDR1 SGHRS and CDR2 YFSETQ. The CDR3 totals 15 residues. V lost 1 base to trimming and J lost 6 bases; unmatched junction nucleotides: 4. CDR3 loop: CASSLTSGSRDTQYF. CDR3 in DNA: TGCGCCAGCAGCTTGACTAGCGGGAGTCGTGATACGCAGTATTTT. Using reference TRBV5-1 and TRBJ2-3 for the parts outside the CDR3, the full variable domain is KAGVTQTPRYLIKTRGQQVTLSCSPISGHRSVSWYQQTPGQGLQFLFEYFSETQRNKGNFPGRFSGRQFSNSRSEMNVSTLELGDSALYLCASSLTSGSRDTQYFGPGTRLTVL.